The next 14 T cell receptor beta chains were all read from a single sample in a study of blood T cell repertoires in COVID-19. Profiling relied on immunoSEQ multiplex PCR, and the TCRdb table lists in-frame clones only, not all of them. The data contain 300,000 to 350,000 clones, roughly 87% of them seen just once; the ten biggest clones take up around 9%. Sample: PBMCs or T cells enriched from blood (not recorded which). The receptors were gathered from a woman aged 18-29 years who had recovered from COVID-19.

This chain uses TRBV3-1 (or the pseudogene TRBV3-2) with TRBJ1-2; D gene ambiguous. The CDR3 sequence is 15 residues long. Trimming removed 1 base from V and 2 bases from J, with 11 bases in between. The V gene's germline CDR1 is LGHDT and CDR2 YNNKEL (reference sequence). In DNA form, the CDR3 reads TGTGCCAGCAGCCAAGCTGTAACAGCCAACTATGGCTACACCTTC. It codes for CASSQAVTANYGYTF.

The rearrangement joins TRBV2 to TRBJ2-3; 7 positions agree with TRBD2. Trimming took 8 bases from V and 12 from J; bases not matched to a gene: 14. This CDR3 is built from 13 residues. CDR1 and CDR2 (germline): SNHLY, FYNNEI. The CDR3 DNA is TGTGCCAGCCTAAGGGAGGGTTTTACCCGACAGTATTTT. Amino acid sequence: CASLREGFTRQYF.

As for this clone: This specimen includes other DNA sequences encoding the same CDR3. The chain has TRBV12-3 or TRBV12-4 and TRBJ1-3; D is unclear. This CDR3 comprises 12 residues. The V end lost 3 bases, the J end lost 4 bases, and 4 bases lay between the germline ends. The CDR3 region is CASSFSGNTIYF. The CDR3 DNA sequence: TGTGCCAGCAGTTTTAGCGGAAACACCATATATTTT.

The chain joins TRBV12-2 to TRBJ1-3; the table gives TRBD1 as D, unverified against the DNA. TRBV12-2 is recorded as a pseudogene. This CDR3 comprises 18 residues. CDR3 sequence: CASRSKRATGKIGNTIYF. The DNA for the CDR3 is TGTGCAAGTCGCTCCAAGAGGGCGACAGGTAAGATTGGAAACACCATATATTTT.

This clone was observed a handful of times. This chain uses TRBV28 with TRBJ1-1, with D perhaps matching TRBD1 (6 bases). Trimming stripped 9 bases from V and 4 bases from J, with 9 bases between. This CDR3 is built from 11 residues. Germline V lookup: CDR1 MDHEN, CDR2 SYDVKM. The DNA for the CDR3 is TGTGCCAGTACAGGGCGCACTGAAGCTTTCTTT. It encodes CASTGRTEAFF.

In its sample, this clone was seen many times. This chain joins TRBV6-5 and TRBJ1-1; D unclear. Trimming shortened V by 2 bases and J by 11 bases, and 15 bases separated the two germline ends. CDR3 length: 13 residues. Germline V gene sequence: CDR1 MNHEY, CDR2 SVGAGI. DNA for the CDR3: TGTGCCAGCAGTTACGGGCGCGGGCGGGCGGCTTTCTTT. It codes for CASSYGRGRAAFF.

The chain uses TRBV7-8 and TRBJ2-2; D ambiguous. Trimming took off 5 bases at V and 4 bases at J, with 14 bases between the two ends. There are 15 residues in the CDR3. Per germline, CDR1 SGHVS and CDR2 FQNEAQ. As DNA, the CDR3 is TGTGCCAGCAGCATCAAGCCTATCTCCACCGGGGAGCTGTTTTTT. This translates into CASSIKPISTGELFF.

This rearrangement joins TRBV12-3 or TRBV12-4 to TRBJ2-2; D might be TRBD2 (5 bases). This CDR3 has 13 amino acids. V was pared by 3 bases and J by 5 bases, with 7 bases between. The CDR3 here is CASSFRRTGELFF. DNA for the CDR3: TGTGCCAGCAGTTTTAGGAGGACCGGGGAGCTGTTTTTT.

The chain employs TRBV28 and TRBJ1-2; TRBD1 aligns across 11 bases. Germline trimming cut 1 base from V and 10 bases from J; bases unmatched to any gene: 8. Per germline, CDR1 MDHEN and CDR2 SYDVKM. CDR3 length: 15 residues. The CDR3 is CASSLSGTGGRDYTF. The DNA of the CDR3 is TGTGCCAGCAGTTTATCTGGGACAGGGGGACGTGACTACACCTTC.

The V call is TRBV19, the J call TRBJ2-5; TRBD2 matches at 8 bases. V lost 6 bases to trimming and J lost 4 bases; unmatched junction nucleotides: 4. Germline V gives CDR1 LNHDA, CDR2 SQIVND (reference sequence). The CDR3 length is 13 residues. CDR3 DNA: TGTGCCAGTAGCTACGGGGGGGGAGAGACCCAGTACTTC. Protein sequence: CASSYGGGETQYF. Full variable domain (remainder filled in from reference TRBV19 and TRBJ2-5): DGGITQSPKYLFRKEGQNVTLSCEQNLNHDAMYWYRQDPGQGLRLIYYSQIVNDFQKGDIAEGYSVSREKKESFPLTVTSAQKNPTAFYLCASSYGGGETQYFGPGTRLLVL.

The gene calls are TRBV6-4 and TRBJ2-2; 7 bases fit TRBD2. The CDR3 has 17 residues. Germline V gene data show CDR1 as MRHNA and CDR2 as SNTAGT. The ends lost 3 bases at V and 2 bases at J; junction bases unmatched: 9. This CDR3 is CASSDSFGGRNTGELFF. The DNA for the CDR3 is TGTGCCAGCAGTGATAGCTTTGGCGGGAGAAACACCGGGGAGCTGTTTTTT.

This clone was counted a few times. The chain combines TRBV5-1 with TRBJ2-2, with D unclear. CDR1 and CDR2 (germline): SGHRS, YFSETQ. V lost 2 bases, J lost 1 base, and 15 bases lay in between. This CDR3 is 17 amino acids long. The CDR3 protein is CASSLGSAQQNTGELFF. DNA of the CDR3: TGCGCCAGCAGCTTAGGTTCAGCACAGCAGAACACCGGGGAGCTGTTTTTT.

The chain couples TRBV2 to TRBJ2-7; the D gene is possibly TRBD1 (5 bases). Trimming pared 9 bases from V and 0 bases from J, leaving 15 bases between. Germline CDR1 is SNHLY and CDR2 is FYNNEI. The CDR3 is made up of 14 amino acids. CDR3 bases: TGTGCCAGGTCGTATGGGGCGAGCTCCTACGAGCAGTACTTC. Translated: CARSYGASSYEQYF.

The chain links TRBV15 to TRBJ2-7; TRBD1 agrees at 9 bases. From germline, CDR1 is LNHNV and CDR2 YYDKDF (reference sequence). This CDR3 is 15 amino acids long. Germline trimming cut 1 base from V and 4 bases from J; bases unmatched to any gene: 5. The CDR3 nucleotides are TGTGCCACCAGCAGAGCGGGACAGGGTCAGTACGAGCAGTACTTC. It translates to CATSRAGQGQYEQYF.